These 14 T cell receptor beta chains originate from one sample sequenced in a study of T-cell reconstitution after alpha-beta-depleted transplantation in children. Whole-study results and caveats: The main origin of T-cell counts and diversity one year after transplant was newly produced T cells.

As it was prepared, the TCRbeta library received unique molecular identifiers. TCRdb used MiXCR to reprocess the PCR reads, holding one entry per CDR3 protein. This table holds around 300,000 distinct CDR3 sequences, 6% to 10% found once. Their recognized antigens are unknown. Sequenced material: peripheral blood, taken 360 days after TCRalphabeta/CD19-depleted stem cell transplant. The receptors shown here come from a female patient aged 2-10 years who had a stem cell transplant for Fanconi anemia, so the T cells may come from the graft donor.

This clonotype was counted ten times or more. The chain is built from TRBV18 and TRBJ2-7; 9 bases line up with TRBD1. The CDR3 runs to 16 residues. The germline V gene has CDR1 KGHSH and CDR2 LQKENI. The trim removed 0 bases at V and 1 base at J, leaving 4 bases unmatched. CDR3 loop: CASSPPIGTGSYEQYF. CDR3 in DNA: TGTGCCAGCTCACCACCCATCGGGACAGGGTCCTACGAGCAGTACTTC.

This clonotype came up a few times. V gene TRBV14 combines with J gene TRBJ1-1; 11 bases align to TRBD1. CDR3 length equals 15 residues. Germline CDR1 reads SGHDN; CDR2 reads FVKESK. V lost 4 bases and J lost 2; bases outside the gene matches: 3. The CDR3 loop reads CASSRGTGGNTEAFF. Written as DNA, the CDR3 is TGTGCCAGCAGCCGCGGGACAGGGGGAAACACTGAAGCTTTCTTT.

There are many counts of this clonotype. This chain links TRBV7-9 with TRBJ2-3, with TRBD1 matching over 9 bases. CDR1 and CDR2 from the germline V gene are SEHNR and FQNEAQ (reference sequence). The trim removed 8 bases at V and 3 bases at J, leaving 9 bases unmatched. The CDR3 covers 15 residues. CDR3 in amino acids: CASGDPTGGTDTQYF. CDR3 DNA: TGTGCCAGCGGCGACCCGACAGGGGGGACAGATACGCAGTATTTT. Drawing the rest from reference TRBV7-9 and TRBJ2-3, the complete variable domain is DTGVSQNPRHKITKRGQNVTFRCDPISEHNRLYWYRQTLGQGPEFLTYFQNEAQLEKSRLLSDRFSAERPKGSFSTLEIQRTEQGDSAMYLCASGDPTGGTDTQYFGPGTRLTVL.

There are many counts of this clonotype. The V and J genes are TRBV10-3 and TRBJ1-5; TRBD1 might be the D (5 bases). This CDR3 contains 14 residues. CDR1 is ENHRY, CDR2 SYGVKD, per germline. V was cut by 10 bases and J by 1 base, with 14 bases left in between. The CDR3 here is CASGGTGSNQPQHF. The CDR3 nucleotides are TGTGCCAGCGGGGGAACCGGGAGCAATCAGCCCCAGCATTTT.

In its sample, this clonotype was seen many times. The rearrangement uses TRBV29-1 and TRBJ2-5; D gene unclear. Trimming took off 3 bases at V and 1 base at J, with 6 bases between the two ends. Germline CDR1 and CDR2: SQVTM and ANQGSEA. The CDR3 spans 12 residues. The CDR3 loop reads CSVDSFQETQYF. The CDR3 DNA follows: TGCAGCGTTGATTCCTTCCAAGAGACCCAGTACTTC.

J is TRBJ2-7 and V is TRBV5-6; no clear D. There are 14 residues in the CDR3. The germline V gene encodes CDR1 SGHDT and CDR2 YYEEEE. V was clipped by 1 base and J by 5 bases, with 13 bases between them. The CDR3 protein is CASSLRMLPDEQYF. As DNA, the CDR3 is TGTGCCAGCAGCTTGCGGATGCTCCCCGACGAGCAGTACTTC.

As regards this clonotype: A much bigger clone sits one base away, suggesting this may be a read error. The chain uses TRBV3-1 and TRBJ2-3; D is possibly TRBD2 (5 bases). Deletions cut 7 bases from V and 6 bases from J, with 11 bases between. Germline CDR1 is LGHDT and CDR2 is YNNKEL (reference sequence). The CDR3 is made up of 12 amino acids. This CDR3 is CASKLGGDTQYF. The CDR3 nucleotides are TGTGCCAGCAAGCTGGGCGGGGATACGCAGTATTTT.

With regard to this clonotype: This may stem from a read error, because a much larger clone lies one nucleotide away. The chain recombines TRBV7-2 with TRBJ2-3; possibly TRBD1 for D (5 bases). The assigned J gene may be wrong: the sequence end matches TRBJ1-5 better. CDR1 and CDR2 (germline): SGHTA, FQGNSA. The CDR3 has 15 residues. The CDR3 region is CASSRDQRGGDTQHF. The CDR3 region has the DNA TGTGCCAGCAGCCGAGACCAGCGGGGAGGGGATACGCAGCATTTT.

The chain combines TRBV21-1 with TRBJ2-2; whether TRBD1, the table's D call, matches the DNA was not checked. TRBV21-1 is a pseudogene segment. This CDR3 contains 17 residues. CDR3: CASSKDLAPGYTGELFF. The CDR3 DNA is TGTGCCAGCAGCAAAGATCTCGCCCCGGGGTACACCGGGGAGCTGTTTTTT.

The sample holds many counts of this clonotype. The chain is built from TRBV10-3 and TRBJ2-7; no clear D. The length of the CDR3 is 12 residues. Trimming stripped 6 bases from V and 2 bases from J, with 8 bases between. In germline, CDR1 is ENHRY, CDR2 SYGVKD. Here the CDR3 reads CAISDDTYEQYF. Written as DNA, the CDR3 is TGTGCCATCAGCGACGACACCTACGAGCAGTACTTC.

This clonotype was seen at least ten times. V is TRBV20-1 and J is TRBJ1-1; 10 bases line up with TRBD1. Germline trimming cut 8 bases from V and 5 bases from J; bases unmatched to any gene: 8. Germline CDR1 is DFQATT and CDR2 is SNEGSKA (reference sequence). The CDR3 contains 13 residues. CDR3 residues: CSTRQGAGTEAFF. The CDR3 nucleotides are TGCAGTACAAGACAGGGGGCAGGGACTGAAGCTTTCTTT.

This clonotype was observed at least ten times. The chain has TRBV20-1 and TRBJ2-3; 9 bases match TRBD2. The CDR3 spans 18 residues. Per the germline V gene, CDR1 is DFQATT and CDR2 is SNEGSKA (reference sequence). The CDR3 region is CSVGWTSASGGTTDTQYF. In DNA form, the CDR3 reads TGCAGCGTCGGTTGGACTAGCGCGTCGGGGGGAACCACAGATACGCAGTATTTT.

V usage is TRBV11-2 and J usage is TRBJ1-1; weak D call: TRBD1 (5 bases). Germline V gives CDR1 SGHAT, CDR2 FQNNGV. This CDR3 has 17 residues. Trimming pared 8 bases from V and 0 bases from J, leaving 22 bases between. CDR3: CASRGVRINHLNTEAFF. The DNA for the CDR3 is TGTGCCAGCCGGGGGGTAAGGATCAACCATTTGAACACTGAAGCTTTCTTT.

This clonotype was counted at least ten times. The gene calls are TRBV5-1 and TRBJ2-1; D remains unclear. The CDR3 totals 15 residues. The V gene's germline CDR1 is SGHRS and CDR2 YFSETQ. The V and J ends lost 3 bases and 9 bases respectively, with 19 bases between them. In DNA, the CDR3 is TGCGCCAGCAGCTCATCACTCGGTGGGTCATTTGAGCAGTTCTTC. Amino acid sequence: CASSSSLGGSFEQFF.